This T cell receptor beta chain was obtained from a study of blood T cell repertoires in COVID-19. Study-level background: Sites in the United States, Italy and Spain provided acute and convalescent COVID-19 samples. From T cells, B-cell-depleted T cells, or PBMCs came the material, which was cDNA or gDNA.

Methods used by the authors: Estimates of nucleated cell counts were drawn from the amplification of reference gene primers. The assay was immunoSEQ multiplex PCR, and TCRdb's table has in-frame clones only and misses some. V, J and clone size reflect that table, while D and trimming were determined from the DNA. The sample shows about 190,000 clones, around nine tenths of them seen only once. This clone occurred once. The CDR3 extends over 15 amino acids. Trimming removed 0 bases at V and 6 bases at J, with 12 bases between. CDR1 is LGHDT, CDR2 YNNKEL, per germline (reference sequence). The sequenced sample was peripheral blood. V is TRBV3-1 (or the pseudogene TRBV3-2) and J is TRBJ2-1, with D tentatively TRBD2 (6 bases). The receptor was derived from a man aged 18-30 years with active or convalescent COVID-19. For the CDR3, the DNA is TGTGCCAGCAGCCAAGATCTCGATAGCGGCAATGAGCAGTTCTTC. Its translation is CASSQDLDSGNEQFF.